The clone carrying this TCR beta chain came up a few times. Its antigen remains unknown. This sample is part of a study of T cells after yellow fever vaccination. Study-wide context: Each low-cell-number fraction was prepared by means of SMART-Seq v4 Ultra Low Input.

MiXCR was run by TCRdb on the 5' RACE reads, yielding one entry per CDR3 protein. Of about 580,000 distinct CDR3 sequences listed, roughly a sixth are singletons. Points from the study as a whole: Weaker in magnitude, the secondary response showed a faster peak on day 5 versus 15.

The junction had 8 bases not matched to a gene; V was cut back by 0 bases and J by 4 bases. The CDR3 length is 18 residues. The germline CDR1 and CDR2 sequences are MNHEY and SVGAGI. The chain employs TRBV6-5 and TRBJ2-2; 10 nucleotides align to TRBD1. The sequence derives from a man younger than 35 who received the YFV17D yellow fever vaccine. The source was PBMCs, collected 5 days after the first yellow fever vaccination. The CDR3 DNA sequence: TGTGCCAGCAGTTACTCGTTAGCGGGGACAGGGGTCACCGGGGAGCTGTTTTTT. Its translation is CASSYSLAGTGVTGELFF.